The rows below give T cell receptor beta chains drawn from one sample of a study of regulatory T cells in long-lasting Graves disease. TCRdb re-called the multiplex PCR reads with MiXCR, one entry per CDR3 protein. The repertoire holds hundreds of thousands of distinct CDR3 sequences, with 18% as singletons. The sequences come from peripheral blood mononuclear cells (PBMCs), collected at new diagnosis, from a patient treated with antithyroid drugs. These receptors all stem from a female donor with Graves disease. The CDR3 runs from the conserved cysteine through the conserved F or W. D genes are given only for firm matches. Clone size is given for some rows only: seen once, a few or many times, or a class if the clone is expanded.

v_gene	d_gene	j_gene	abundance	len	CDR3aa	CDR3nt
TRBV12-5	.	TRBJ1-4	.	14	CASGLGTVPEKLFF	TGTGCTAGTGGTTTGGGCACAGTCCCAGAAAAACTGTTTTTT
TRBV6-1	.	TRBJ1-1	many	14	CASSEAGRGTEAFF	TGTGCCAGCAGTGAAGCCGGTAGGGGCACTGAAGCTTTCTTT
TRBV18	TRBD1	TRBJ1-1	many	12	CASSRDSTEAFF	TGTGCCAGCTCAAGGGACAGCACTGAAGCTTTCTTT
TRBV28	TRBD1	TRBJ2-1	many	14	CATPGDRGTNEQFF	TGTGCGACTCCCGGGGACAGGGGAACAAATGAGCAGTTCTTC
TRBV5-1	TRBD2	TRBJ2-7	many	16	CASSLARASGSYEQYF	TGCGCCAGCAGCTTGGCCAGGGCTAGCGGTTCCTACGAGCAGTACTTC
TRBV27	.	TRBJ2-1	many	16	CASSLFSGGGYNEQFF	TGTGCCAGCAGTTTATTTAGCGGAGGGGGCTACAATGAGCAGTTCTTC
TRBV12-3/TRBV12-4	.	TRBJ2-5	many	17	CASSLMGVGGRRETQYF	TGTGCCAGCAGTTTAATGGGGGTGGGGGGGCGCCGGGAGACCCAGTACTTC
TRBV20-1	.	TRBJ1-1	.	11	CSARDIGEAFF	TGCAGTGCTAGAGATATTGGTGAAGCTTTCTTT
TRBV6-1	.	TRBJ2-2	many	12	CAAGRDTGELFF	TGTGCCGCCGGGAGAGATACCGGGGAGCTGTTTTTT
TRBV6-2/TRBV6-3	.	TRBJ1-6	many	15	CASIRDDFGTSPLHF	TGTGCCAGCATCAGGGACGATTTTGGGACTTCACCCCTCCACTTT
TRBV6-1	.	TRBJ2-7	many	14	CASSDWGYSYEQYF	TGTGCCAGCAGTGACTGGGGTTACTCCTACGAGCAGTACTTC
TRBV4-1	TRBD2	TRBJ2-7	.	18	CASSQLGLAGGSSYEQYF	TGCGCCAGCAGCCAACTTGGACTAGCGGGAGGTAGCTCCTACGAGCAGTACTTC
TRBV10-3	TRBD1	TRBJ2-1	many	14	CAIEQGTGPNEQFF	TGTGCCATCGAACAAGGGACAGGGCCCAATGAGCAGTTCTTC
TRBV11-3	TRBD1	TRBJ1-5	many	14	CASSVPGGNQPQHF	TGTGCCAGCAGCGTACCAGGGGGGAATCAGCCCCAGCATTTT
TRBV29-1	TRBD1	TRBJ2-3	many	13	CSASIQGVDTQYF	TGCAGCGCATCCATACAGGGGGTAGATACGCAGTATTTT
TRBV29-1	TRBD2	TRBJ2-1	many	18	CSARVPLAGPQTPNEQFF	TGCAGCGCCAGAGTCCCACTAGCGGGGCCACAAACCCCCAATGAGCAGTTCTTC
TRBV6-9	TRBD1	TRBJ1-6	many	19	CASSYSRTGVGSYNSPLHF	TGTGCCAGCAGTTACTCACGGACAGGGGTCGGCTCCTATAATTCACCCCTCCACTTT
TRBV14	.	TRBJ2-2	.	16	CASSQDWAMNTGELFF	TGTGCCAGCAGCCAAGATTGGGCAATGAACACCGGGGAGCTGTTTTTT
TRBV28	.	TRBJ1-5	many	17	CASSPVTGRGVNQPQHF	TGTGCCAGCAGCCCTGTCACAGGGAGGGGGGTAAATCAGCCCCAGCATTTT
TRBV19	.	TRBJ2-1	many	12	CASSRTGGWQFF	TGTGCCAGTAGCCGGACGGGGGGCTGGCAGTTCTTC
TRBV9	.	TRBJ2-1	many	15	CASSGTPTSHNEQFF	TGTGCCAGCAGCGGGACACCTACTTCCCACAATGAGCAGTTCTTC
TRBV28	TRBD2	TRBJ2-7	.	14	CASGLAGGPKEQYF	TGTGCCAGTGGACTAGCGGGAGGGCCGAAAGAGCAGTACTTC
TRBV11-3	.	TRBJ2-7	many	13	CASSPRTSYEQYF	TGTGCCAGCAGCCCCCGTACGTCCTACGAGCAGTACTTC
TRBV10-2	.	TRBJ2-7	.	13	CASSPGDNYEQYF	TGCGCCAGCAGTCCGGGAGATAACTACGAGCAGTACTTC
TRBV5-1	TRBD1	TRBJ1-2	many	13	CASSLLQGYGYTF	TGTGCCAGCAGCTTATTACAGGGGTACGGCTACACCTTC
TRBV28	TRBD1	TRBJ2-7	.	13	CASRSGTVYEQYF	TGTGCCAGCAGGTCCGGGACAGTATACGAGCAGTACTTC
TRBV10-3	TRBD1	TRBJ2-5	many	16	CAISGNIRDRGETQYF	TGTGCCATCAGTGGGAACATCAGGGACAGGGGAGAGACCCAGTACTTC
TRBV6-5	.	TRBJ1-3	many	16	CASSLQFSLSGNTIYF	TGTGCCAGCAGTTTACAATTCAGTCTCTCTGGAAACACCATATATTTT
TRBV3-1	.	TRBJ2-7	many	14	CASSHKQGPYEQYF	TGTGCCAGCAGTCATAAACAGGGCCCCTACGAGCAGTACTTC